This TCR beta chain came from a study of blood T cells in healthy people across ages. Trimming pared 0 bases from V and 6 bases from J, leaving 14 bases between. Germline values: CDR1 DFQATT, CDR2 SNEGSKA (reference sequence). This CDR3 contains 14 residues. This clonotype was seen more than once but under ten times. Together with a sample-barcoded 5' primer, a J-beta primer mix was included in a second PCR lasting about 7 to 12 cycles. TCRdb re-called the 5' RACE reads through MiXCR, storing one row per CDR3 protein. The sample includes 950,000 to 1,200,000 distinct CDR3 sequences, more than 30% of them seen just once.

Sequences were obtained from blood. The J gene is TRBJ1-2, the V gene TRBV20-1; D uncertain. The source is a man between 18 and 29 years old in good health. DNA of the CDR3: TGCAGTGCTAGAGACGTCGACCCCGGGGATGGCTACACCTTC. Residues: CSARDVDPGDGYTF.